Presented here are 5 T cell receptor beta chains from one specimen sequenced in a study of CD8 T cells in Susac syndrome. RNA in amounts of about 0.5 to 1 ug was reverse transcribed with random hexamers. Using its own MiXCR run on the immunoSEQ multiplex PCR reads, TCRdb lists one record per CDR3 protein. The data hold about 150,000 distinct CDR3 sequences, with approximately 95% observed a single time. Source material: CD4+ T cells from PBMCs. The receptors were sampled from a human donor with Susac syndrome.

The chain couples TRBV11-2 to TRBJ2-5; 7 bases match TRBD1. The CDR3 is 15 amino acids. With V trimmed by 4 bases and J by 2 bases, 7 bases remained unmatched. Germline CDR1 and CDR2: SGHAT and FQNNGV. CDR3 in amino acids: CASSSMTGQQETQYF. The CDR3 region has the DNA TGTGCCAGCAGCTCAATGACAGGGCAACAAGAGACCCAGTACTTC. The full variable domain, in which reference TRBV11-2 and TRBJ2-5 provide the parts outside the CDR3, is EAGVAQSPRYKIIEKRQSVAFWCNPISGHATLYWYQQILGQGPKLLIQFQNNGVVDDSQLPKDRFSAERLKGVDSTLKIQPAKLEDSAVYLCASSSMTGQQETQYFGPGTRLLVL.

The chain has TRBV12-3 or TRBV12-4 and TRBJ1-5; a weak D match, TRBD1 (6 bases). V lost 3 bases and J lost 1, with 7 bases in between. This CDR3 region has 14 residues. The chain's CDR3 is CASSFTGSNQPQHF. As DNA, the CDR3 is TGTGCCAGCAGTTTTACAGGGAGCAATCAGCCCCAGCATTTT.

This clonotype occurred once. The chain links TRBV29-1 to TRBJ1-2; D is perhaps TRBD1 (6 bases). This CDR3 is built from 16 residues. The V end was cut by 4 bases, the J end by 0 bases, with 18 bases between. Germline V gene sequence: CDR1 SQVTM, CDR2 ANQGSEA. The DNA for the CDR3 is TGCAGCGTTGGGGGGGCCCTCCCCGAAGCTAACTATGGCTACACCTTC. Translating it yields CSVGGALPEANYGYTF.

V usage is TRBV2 and J usage is TRBJ2-1; 13 nucleotides agree with TRBD2. This CDR3 spans 16 amino acids. Germline values: CDR1 SNHLY, CDR2 FYNNEI. Germline trimming cut 3 bases from V and 5 bases from J; bases unmatched to any gene: 4. CDR3 amino acids: CASSDVGLAGNNEQFF. CDR3 DNA sequence: TGTGCCAGCAGTGATGTGGGACTAGCGGGGAACAATGAGCAGTTCTTC.

V and J are TRBV6-2 or TRBV6-3 and TRBJ1-6; the D is unclear. Deletions cut 2 bases from V and 5 bases from J, with 13 bases between. The CDR3 loop spans 16 amino acids. Germline V gene data show CDR1 as MNHEY and CDR2 as SVGEGT. The CDR3 is CASSYGGFSNNSPLHF. In nucleotides, the CDR3 is TGTGCCAGCAGTTACGGTGGGTTTTCTAATAATTCACCCCTCCACTTT.